The next 28 T cell receptor beta chains were all read from a single sample in a study of blood T cell repertoires in COVID-19. The table came from immunoSEQ multiplex PCR; TCRdb's copy has only in-frame clones and leaves some out. The repertoire holds under 350,000 clones, with roughly 91% as singletons. The sequencing sample was made of PBMCs or T cells enriched from blood (not recorded which). The receptors originated from a woman between 55 and 75 years old who had recovered from COVID-19.

This chain uses TRBV2 with TRBJ2-5; no clear D gene. V was cut by 8 bases and J by 1 base, with 17 bases left in between. Germline-derived CDR1 and CDR2 are SNHLY and FYNNEI. The CDR3 contains 15 residues. The CDR3 sequence: CASSSEEAAQETQYF. The CDR3 nucleotides are TGTGCCAGCTCCAGCGAAGAGGCAGCCCAAGAGACCCAGTACTTC.

The chain employs TRBV28 and TRBJ2-2, with 7 bases matching TRBD2. Germline CDR1 is MDHEN and CDR2 is SYDVKM. After removal of 7 bases from V and 2 bases from J, the junction contained 10 bases not matched to a gene. The CDR3 has 16 residues. DNA for the CDR3: TGTGCCAGCACCTCCGGGCTAGCGGTAAACACCGGGGAGCTGTTTTTT. It encodes CASTSGLAVNTGELFF.

The V gene is TRBV9, the J gene TRBJ2-1; D might be TRBD1 (5 bases). This CDR3 has 13 residues. Germline CDR1 and CDR2: SGDLS and YYNGEE. Trimming removed 2 bases at V and 7 bases at J, with 10 bases between. CDR3 nucleotide sequence: TGTGCCAGCAGCGTGTCCCACAGGAATGAGCAGTTCTTC. This translates into CASSVSHRNEQFF.

This clone was found once. The CDR3 DNA reads TGCGCCAGCAGCTTCCCGGATTCACCCCTCCACTTT. Protein product: CASSFPDSPLHF. The chain recombines TRBV4-1 with TRBJ1-6; D unresolved. CDR1 and CDR2 (germline): MGHRA, YSYEKL. Trimming left V 5 bases short and J 8 bases short, with 7 bases between. The CDR3 contains 12 residues.

This sequence joins TRBV6-6 and TRBJ1-5, with unresolved D. V was clipped by 8 bases and J by 7 bases, with 12 bases between them. This CDR3 has 12 amino acids. In germline, CDR1 is MNHNY, CDR2 SVGAGI (reference sequence). This CDR3 is CASEKPNQPQHF. The CDR3 nucleotides are TGTGCCAGCGAGAAACCAAACCAGCCCCAGCATTTT.

This chain links TRBV27 with TRBJ1-5; no clear D. The CDR3 is made up of 13 amino acids. V was trimmed by 5 bases and J by 5 bases, leaving 10 bases between them. Germline CDR1 reads MNHEY; CDR2 reads SMNVEV (reference sequence). The CDR3, as DNA: TGTGCCAGCAGTGGTACGGGTGATCAGCCCCAGCATTTT. Amino acids: CASSGTGDQPQHF.

A single count supports this clone. The CDR3 region is CASSPTRFTQYF. The CDR3 DNA reads TGTGCCAGCAGCCCAACTAGGTTTACGCAGTATTTT. The chain has TRBV14 and TRBJ2-3; tentatively, D is TRBD2 (5 bases). This CDR3 has 12 amino acids. Germline-derived CDR1 and CDR2 are SGHDN and FVKESK. The ends were cut back, 4 bases at V and 8 bases at J, with 10 bases in the middle.

The chain is built from TRBV3-1 (or the pseudogene TRBV3-2) and TRBJ1-5; the match to TRBD1 covers 8 bases. The trim removed 4 bases at V and 7 bases at J, leaving 6 bases unmatched. Germline CDR1 and CDR2: LGHDT and YNNKEL (reference sequence). This CDR3 contains 14 residues. The CDR3 spells CASSRTQGGQPQHF. CDR3 nucleotides: TGTGCCAGCAGCCGAACACAGGGGGGCCAGCCCCAGCATTTT.

The chain has TRBV29-1 and TRBJ1-2; D remains unclear. V was trimmed by 2 bases and J by 0 bases, leaving 10 bases between them. CDR1 and CDR2 from the germline V gene are SQVTM and ANQGSEA. This CDR3 contains 14 residues. CDR3 amino acids: CSVESPGPNYGYTF. In DNA, the CDR3 is TGCAGCGTTGAATCCCCAGGCCCTAACTATGGCTACACCTTC.

The genes are TRBV6-2 or TRBV6-3 and TRBJ1-4; TRBD1 matches at 9 bases. CDR3 length: 13 amino acids. In germline, CDR1 is MNHEY, CDR2 SVGEGT. The ends lost 5 bases at V and 8 bases at J; junction bases unmatched: 3. The CDR3 nucleotides read TGTGCCAGCAGTGCTGGGACAGGGGAAAAACTGTTTTTT. Translation gives CASSAGTGEKLFF.

A remark on this clone: A read error may account for a junction end that differs from germline. J is TRBJ1-5 and V is TRBV5-1; TRBD1 aligns across 9 bases. The CDR3 has 14 residues. Germline loops: CDR1 SGHRS, CDR2 YFSETQ. The DNA for the CDR3 is TGCGCCAGCAGTTTGGACAGGGGTGATCAGCCCCAGCATTTT. It is translated as CASSLDRGDQPQHF.

A note on this clone: The same CDR3 also results from other DNA sequences found in this sample. This sequence joins TRBV5-1 and TRBJ1-4, with TRBD1 matching over 7 bases. The germline V gene has CDR1 SGHRS and CDR2 YFSETQ. Losses at the gene ends were 2 bases for V and 5 bases for J; bases not matched to a gene: 3. The CDR3 runs 14 residues. The CDR3 region has the DNA TGCGCCAGCAGCTTACAGGGGAGAAATGAAAAACTGTTTTTT. This sequence encodes CASSLQGRNEKLFF.

The chain carries TRBV3-1 (or the pseudogene TRBV3-2) and TRBJ2-7; D perhaps matches TRBD2 (5 bases). The CDR3 totals 14 residues. Trimming took off 3 bases at V and 0 bases at J, with 9 bases between the two ends. Germline V CDR1 and CDR2: LGHDT, YNNKEL (reference sequence). The CDR3 DNA is TGTGCCAGCAGCCAGCAAGCGGACTCCTACGAGCAGTACTTC. This gives the protein CASSQQADSYEQYF.

The chain is built from TRBV5-5 and TRBJ2-1, with 7 bases that match TRBD1. This CDR3 spans 15 amino acids. The V gene's germline CDR1 is SGHKS and CDR2 YYEKEE (reference sequence). V lost 1 base to trimming and J lost 9 bases; unmatched junction nucleotides: 10. The CDR3 sequence: CASSLTGVRFGEQFF. The CDR3, as DNA: TGTGCCAGCAGCTTGACAGGGGTGAGGTTCGGTGAGCAGTTCTTC.

V is TRBV15 and J is TRBJ1-6, with TRBD1 identical over 8 bases. J was trimmed by 9 bases and V by 6 bases; bases with no gene match: 7. This CDR3 contains 14 residues. Germline assignment: CDR1 LNHNV and CDR2 YYDKDF (reference sequence). CDR3 region: CATRGAGGFSPLHF. The CDR3 DNA follows: TGTGCCACCAGAGGGGCAGGGGGCTTTTCACCCCTCCACTTT.

Here the CDR3 DNA reads TGTGCCAGCTCACCACCTACGAGGGGGGGGCCCCTCCACTTT. This encodes CASSPPTRGGPLHF. The V and J genes are TRBV18 and TRBJ1-6, with D perhaps TRBD1 (6 bases). The CDR3 is 14 residues long. Trimming shortened V by 0 bases and J by 13 bases, and 13 bases separated the two germline ends. Germline loops: CDR1 KGHSH, CDR2 LQKENI.

CDR3 in amino acids: CASSRPSSYEQYF. DNA for the CDR3: TGTGCCAGCAGCCGTCCGAGCTCCTACGAGCAGTACTTC. The chain couples TRBV11-1 to TRBJ2-7, with no clear D. V was shortened by 5 bases and J by 0 bases, with 8 bases between the two germline ends. From germline, CDR1 is SGHAT and CDR2 FQDESV (reference sequence). There are 13 residues in the CDR3.

This rearrangement joins TRBV5-1 to TRBJ2-1; the D gene is possibly TRBD1 (6 bases). Trimming cost V 5 bases and J 9 bases, with 24 bases left between them. The CDR3 runs to 16 residues. Germline assignment: CDR1 SGHRS and CDR2 YFSETQ. This CDR3 is CASSYPRDNFLLEQFF. The CDR3 DNA sequence: TGCGCCAGCAGTTATCCACGGGACAATTTTTTACTTGAGCAGTTCTTC.

The CDR3 sequence is CASSLLDSLAFF. CDR3 coding DNA: TGTGCCAGCAGTTTGCTAGACAGTCTAGCTTTCTTT. The genes are TRBV12-3 or TRBV12-4 and TRBJ1-1; a possible D gene is TRBD1 (5 bases). CDR3 size: 12 residues. Between the trimmed V and J ends, which lost 3 bases and 10 bases, there was a span of 12 bases.

The V gene is TRBV27, the J gene TRBJ2-7, with TRBD2 as a possible D gene (6 bases). Trimming removed 4 bases at V and 3 bases at J, with 13 bases between. Germline V lookup: CDR1 MNHEY, CDR2 SMNVEV (reference sequence). The CDR3 loop spans 14 amino acids. The CDR3 nucleotides are TGTGCCAGCAGTTCCGGGACTGGAGGCTACGAGCAGTACTTC. Translation gives CASSSGTGGYEQYF.

The gene calls are TRBV7-8 and TRBJ2-5; D not certain. The CDR3 contains 13 residues. Germline loops: CDR1 SGHVS, CDR2 FQNEAQ. Trimming took 1 base from V and 5 from J, leaving 8 bases between them. In DNA form, the CDR3 reads TGTGCCAGCAGCTTAGGCCTAGAGGAGACCCAGTACTTC. Its protein is CASSLGLEETQYF.

The CDR3 DNA is TGTGCCAGCAGCCCCCGACAGATTGAAGCTTTCTTT. It encodes CASSPRQIEAFF. The rearrangement uses TRBV11-2 and TRBJ1-1; a possible D gene is TRBD1 (5 bases). From germline, CDR1 is SGHAT and CDR2 FQNNGV. This CDR3 spans 12 amino acids. Trimming removed 5 bases at V and 7 bases at J, with 11 bases between.

CDR3 in amino acids: CASSIRPITGAGANVLTF. DNA for the CDR3: TGTGCCAGCAGCATACGCCCGATTACAGGGGCTGGGGCCAACGTCCTGACTTTC. The genes are TRBV9 and TRBJ2-6, with 7 bases fitting TRBD1. This CDR3 comprises 18 residues. Germline V lookup: CDR1 SGDLS, CDR2 YYNGEE. The V segment lost 4 bases and the J segment 2 bases; nucleotides outside the gene matches: 12.

This clone was seen a few times. The V call is TRBV5-1, the J call TRBJ1-2; weak D call: TRBD1 (5 bases). CDR1 and CDR2 from the germline V gene are SGHRS and YFSETQ. This CDR3 is 14 amino acids long. Trimming pared 0 bases from V and 8 bases from J, leaving 14 bases between. The CDR3 loop is CASSLEAGYDGYTF. In DNA, the CDR3 is TGCGCCAGCAGCTTGGAGGCAGGGTACGACGGCTACACCTTC.

The chain combines TRBV19 with TRBJ2-4, with 10 bases fitting TRBD1. This CDR3 is 20 amino acids long. V shed 3 bases, J shed 0 bases, and the junction held 14 bases outside the gene matches. Germline V gene data show CDR1 as LNHDA and CDR2 as SQIVND (reference sequence). As DNA, the CDR3 is TGTGCCAGTAGTATCAAGTGGACAGGGGGGAGGATGCGAGCCAAAAACATTCAGTACTTC. It encodes CASSIKWTGGRMRAKNIQYF.

The CDR3 DNA reads TGTGCCAGCAGCGGGAGGACCGGGGAGCTGTTTTTT. Translation: CASSGRTGELFF. The V gene is TRBV7-3, the J gene TRBJ2-2; D possibly corresponds to TRBD2 (6 bases). Germline CDR1 and CDR2: SGHTA and FQGTGA. The CDR3 is 12 amino acids. With 5 bases removed from V and 5 bases from J, the gap between germline ends came to 6 bases.

In this sample, this clone turned up once. CDR3 bases: TGTGCCAGCAGTCGGGCCGGACAGGGGGCTTCACCCCTCCACTTT. This translates into CASSRAGQGASPLHF. The chain links TRBV6-5 to TRBJ1-6; 11 bases are a match to TRBD1. Germline V lookup: CDR1 MNHEY, CDR2 SVGAGI. This CDR3 is 15 amino acids long. The V and J ends lost 5 bases and 9 bases, in that order; junction bases with no gene match: 6.

The chain joins TRBV2 to TRBJ2-1, with 8 bases identical to TRBD2. The V segment lost 4 bases and the J segment 2 bases; nucleotides outside the gene matches: 1. CDR3 length: 14 residues. Germline V gene data show CDR1 as SNHLY and CDR2 as FYNNEI. The CDR3, as DNA: TGTGCCAGCAGTGCGACTAGCGCCTACAATGAGCAGTTCTTC. Translating gives CASSATSAYNEQFF.